One TCR beta chain is described in this entry. This record belongs to a study of blood T cell repertoires in COVID-19. About the research overall: Donors in the United States, Italy and Spain gave samples during acute or convalescent COVID-19. Sources were T cells, B-cell-depleted T cells, or PBMCs; the material itself was cDNA or gDNA.

The CDR3 is made up of 18 amino acids. Between the trimmed V and J ends, which lost 0 bases and 6 bases, there was a span of 20 bases. Germline values: CDR1 LGHNA, CDR2 YNFKEQ. Under the authors' procedure: Researchers report that nucleated cell counts were estimated from reference gene primer amplification. Generated by immunoSEQ multiplex PCR, the TCRdb table keeps only in-frame clones and is missing some. Clonal size and the V and J genes are those of that table, whereas D and trimming came from the DNA. The table lists about 160,000 clones, approximately 87% of them singletons. The sequencing sample was made of peripheral blood. The TCR sequence derives from a woman between 65 and 79 years old with acute or convalescent COVID-19. This chain connects TRBV4-2 to TRBJ2-2, with D possibly matching TRBD2 (6 bases). CDR3 in DNA: TGTGCCAGCAGCCAAGACCTCCTACCCGGGGGAATGGCCGGGGAGCTGTTTTTT. This encodes CASSQDLLPGGMAGELFF.